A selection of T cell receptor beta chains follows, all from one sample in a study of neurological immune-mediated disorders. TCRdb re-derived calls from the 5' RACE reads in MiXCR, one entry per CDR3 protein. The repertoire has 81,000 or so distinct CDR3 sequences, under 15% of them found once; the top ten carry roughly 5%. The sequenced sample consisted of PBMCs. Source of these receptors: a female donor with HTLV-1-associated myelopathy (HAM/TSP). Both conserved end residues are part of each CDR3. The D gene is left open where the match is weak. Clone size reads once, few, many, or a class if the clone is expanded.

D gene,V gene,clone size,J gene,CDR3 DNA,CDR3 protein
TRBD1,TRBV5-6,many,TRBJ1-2,TGTGCCAGCAGCCGAATGGACAGGGGAGCCTATGGCTACACCTTC,CASSRMDRGAYGYTF
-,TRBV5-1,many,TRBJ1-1,TGCGCCAGCAGCTTGTGGGGATTCGCGGCTTTCTTT,CASSLWGFAAFF
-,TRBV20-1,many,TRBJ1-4,TGCAGTGCCAGGGAAGATAGTTTTTGTGAAAAACTGTTTTTT,CSAREDSFCEKLFF
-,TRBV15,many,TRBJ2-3,TGTGCCCCTTCAGATCCGGGGACAGATACGCAGTATTTT,CAPSDPGTDTQYF
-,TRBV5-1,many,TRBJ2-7,TGCGCCAGCAGCTTGTCCTCCGAGCAGTACTTC,CASSLSSEQYF
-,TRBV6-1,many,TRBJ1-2,TGTGCCAGCGCGGCAGAATTTAACTATGGCTACACCTTC,CASAAEFNYGYTF
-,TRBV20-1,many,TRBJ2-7,TGCAGTGCTAGAGCTACCGGGGAGCCCTACGAGCAGTACTTC,CSARATGEPYEQYF
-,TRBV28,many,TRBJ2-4,TGTGCCAGCAGTTTATTTAACTGGGCCGATGCCGCCTTC,CASSLFNWADAAF
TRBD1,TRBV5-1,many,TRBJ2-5,TGCGCCAGCAGCTTGGGACAGGGTGGAGAGACCCAGTACTTC,CASSLGQGGETQYF
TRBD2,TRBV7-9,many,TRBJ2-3,TGTGCCAGCAGCCCAAGGGGCAGCGGGGGGGTCACGGATACGCAGTATTTT,CASSPRGSGGVTDTQYF
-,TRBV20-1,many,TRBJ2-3,TGCAGTGCTAGAGTCAAGGAGACAGATACGCAGTATTTT,CSARVKETDTQYF
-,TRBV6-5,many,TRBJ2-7,TGTGCCACCACACAGGCCTACGAGCAGTACTTC,CATTQAYEQYF
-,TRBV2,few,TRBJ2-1,TGTGCCAGCATGGGGCTAGACAACAATGAGCAGTTCTTC,CASMGLDNNEQFF
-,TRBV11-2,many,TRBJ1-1,TGTGCCAGCAGCTTGGGGGGAGACACTGAAGCTTTCTTT,CASSLGGDTEAFF
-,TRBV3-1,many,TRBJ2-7,TGTGCCAGCAGCCGGCTGGGTGTGGACGAGCAGTACTTC,CASSRLGVDEQYF
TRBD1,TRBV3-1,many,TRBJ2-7,TGTGCCAGCAGCTCAAAACAGGGGACAGAGCAGTACTTC,CASSSKQGTEQYF
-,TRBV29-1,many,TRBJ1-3,TGCAGCGTGGTCGGACAGAAATCCTCTGGAAACACCATATATTTT,CSVVGQKSSGNTIYF